This TCR beta chain was captured in a study of T cells after yellow fever vaccination. TCRdb analysed the 5' RACE reads with MiXCR anew, one entry per CDR3 protein. The table has hundreds of thousands of distinct CDR3 sequences, approximately 8% seen once. This clonotype has only a few counts. CDR1 and CDR2 (germline): MGHRA, YSYEKL. This CDR3 has 16 amino acids. Trimming cost V 4 bases and J 4 bases; bases outside gene matches: 9. This chain joins TRBV4-1 and TRBJ2-5; 10 nucleotides line up with TRBD1. This TCR derives from a man between 18 and 29 years old who received the YFV17D yellow fever vaccine. Sequenced material: CD4+ T cells sorted from PBMCs, taken 5 days after the yellow fever booster vaccination. The CDR3 sequence is CASSPDRGSGGETQYF. The DNA of the CDR3 is TGCGCCAGCAGCCCGGACAGGGGGTCAGGGGGAGAGACCCAGTACTTC.